The 2 T cell receptor beta chains reported below all come from one sample, sequenced in a study of T cell changes during pregnancy in multiple sclerosis. Assay: immunoSEQ multiplex PCR; the TCRdb copy retains only in-frame clones and omits some. In the table there are some 74,000 clones, about 92% of which are singletons. The input for sequencing was peripheral blood, taken before pregnancy. The origin of the receptors is a female donor with multiple sclerosis, enrolled in a pregnancy study.

The chain couples TRBV9 to TRBJ2-1, with 7 bases that match TRBD1. Trimming at V came to 0 bases and at J to 6 bases, leaving 6 bases not matched to a gene. Germline V gene lookup returns CDR1 SGDLS and CDR2 YYNGEE. This CDR3 is 15 amino acids long. CDR3 sequence: CASSVDGTEVNEQFF. The CDR3 coding sequence is TGTGCCAGCAGCGTAGACGGGACAGAAGTCAATGAGCAGTTCTTC.

The CDR3 region has the DNA TGCGCCAGCAGCTTCCAAGGAGGCAGCTCCTACAATGAGCAGTTCTTC. As protein: CASSFQGGSSYNEQFF. V gene TRBV5-1 combines with J gene TRBJ2-1, with a weak D call TRBD2 (5 bases). Deletions cut 2 bases from V and 0 bases from J, with 12 bases between. From germline, CDR1 is SGHRS and CDR2 YFSETQ. The CDR3 runs 16 residues. The entire variable domain, with the rest obtained from reference TRBV5-1 and TRBJ2-1, is as follows: KAGVTQTPRYLIKTRGQQVTLSCSPISGHRSVSWYQQTPGQGLQFLFEYFSETQRNKGNFPGRFSGRQFSNSRSEMNVSTLELGDSALYLCASSFQGGSSYNEQFFGPGTRLTVL.